The source of this T cell receptor (beta chain) is a study of cytomegalovirus exposure and HLA in healthy donors. PCR primers comprised 60 Vbeta and 13 Jbeta primers. Assay used: immunoSEQ multiplex PCR; TCRdb lists only in-frame clones, some missing. The sample contains 110,000 or so clones, roughly 71% of which appear only once. The CDR3 length is 16 residues. V shed 0 bases and J shed 1 base, with 12 bases lying between them. Germline CDR1 and CDR2: SGHDT and YYEEEE. This clone was recorded a few times. This receptor was obtained from an older woman in good health and CMV-seropositive. Source material: PBMCs. The rearrangement uses TRBV5-6 and TRBJ2-3; TRBD1 is a possible D gene (5 bases). CDR3 bases: TGTGCCAGCAGCTTGGGGCAGGCCAGGGGCACAGATACGCAGTATTTT. Amino acids: CASSLGQARGTDTQYF.